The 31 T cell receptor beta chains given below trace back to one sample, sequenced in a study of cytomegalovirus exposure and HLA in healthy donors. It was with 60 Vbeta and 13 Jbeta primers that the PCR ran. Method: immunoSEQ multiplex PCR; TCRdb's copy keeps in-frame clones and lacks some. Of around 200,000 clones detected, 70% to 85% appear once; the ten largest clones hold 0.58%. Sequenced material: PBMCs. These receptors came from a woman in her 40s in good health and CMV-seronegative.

The chain's CDR3 is CASSWGQGMGNTIYF. DNA for the CDR3: TGTGCCAGCAGTTGGGGGCAGGGGATGGGAAACACCATATATTTT. This rearrangement joins TRBV28 to TRBJ1-3, with D possibly TRBD1 on 6 matching bases. The V and J ends lost 4 bases and 4 bases respectively, with 14 bases between them. Looked up from germline, CDR1 is MDHEN and CDR2 is SYDVKM. The CDR3 loop spans 15 amino acids.

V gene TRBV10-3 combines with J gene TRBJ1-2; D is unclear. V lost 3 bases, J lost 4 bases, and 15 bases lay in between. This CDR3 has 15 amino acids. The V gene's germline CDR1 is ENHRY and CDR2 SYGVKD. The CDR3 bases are TGTGCCATCAGTGACCCCGACATAAACGCCTATGGCTACACCTTC. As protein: CAISDPDINAYGYTF.

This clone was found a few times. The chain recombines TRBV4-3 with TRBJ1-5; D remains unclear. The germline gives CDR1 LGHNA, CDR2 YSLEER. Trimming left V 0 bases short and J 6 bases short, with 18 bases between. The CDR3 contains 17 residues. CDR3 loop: CASSQDVGGPGTQPQHF. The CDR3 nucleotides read TGCGCCAGCAGCCAAGATGTAGGAGGCCCAGGCACTCAGCCCCAGCATTTT.

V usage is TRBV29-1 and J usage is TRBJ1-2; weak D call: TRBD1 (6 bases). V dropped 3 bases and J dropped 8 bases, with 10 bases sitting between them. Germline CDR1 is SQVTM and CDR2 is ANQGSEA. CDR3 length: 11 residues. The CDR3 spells CSVDAGVGYTF. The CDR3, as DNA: TGCAGCGTTGATGCAGGGGTAGGCTACACCTTC.

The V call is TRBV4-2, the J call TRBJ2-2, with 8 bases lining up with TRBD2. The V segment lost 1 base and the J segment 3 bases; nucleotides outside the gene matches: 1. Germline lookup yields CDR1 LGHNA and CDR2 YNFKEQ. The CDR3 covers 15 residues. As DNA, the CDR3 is TGTGCCAGCAGCCAAGCGGGGGGGGACACCGGGGAGCTGTTTTTT. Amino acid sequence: CASSQAGGDTGELFF.

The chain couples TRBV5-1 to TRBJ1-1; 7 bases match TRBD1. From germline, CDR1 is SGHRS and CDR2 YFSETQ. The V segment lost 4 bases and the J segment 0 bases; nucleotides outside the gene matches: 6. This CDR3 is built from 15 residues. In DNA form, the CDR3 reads TGCGCCAGCAGCCTCCTACAGGGGCTGAACACTGAAGCTTTCTTT. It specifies CASSLLQGLNTEAFF.

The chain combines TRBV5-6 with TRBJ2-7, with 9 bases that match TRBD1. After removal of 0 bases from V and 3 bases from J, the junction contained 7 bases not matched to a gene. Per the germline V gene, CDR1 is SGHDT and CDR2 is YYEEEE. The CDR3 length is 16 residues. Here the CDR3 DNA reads TGTGCCAGCAGCTTGGCAACAGGGGGCATATTCTACGAGCAGTACTTC. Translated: CASSLATGGIFYEQYF.

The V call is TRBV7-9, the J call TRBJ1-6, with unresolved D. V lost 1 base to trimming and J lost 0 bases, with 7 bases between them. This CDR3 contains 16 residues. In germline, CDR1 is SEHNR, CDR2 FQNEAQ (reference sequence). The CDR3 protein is CASSLVRSSYNSPLHF. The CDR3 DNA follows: TGTGCCAGCAGCTTAGTAAGGAGCTCCTATAATTCACCCCTCCACTTT.

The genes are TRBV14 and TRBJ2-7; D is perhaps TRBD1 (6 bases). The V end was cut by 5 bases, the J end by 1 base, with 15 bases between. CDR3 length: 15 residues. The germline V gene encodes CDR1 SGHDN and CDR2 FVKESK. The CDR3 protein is CASSEGDIQSYEQYF. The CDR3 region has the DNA TGTGCCAGCAGCGAAGGGGACATCCAGTCCTACGAGCAGTACTTC.

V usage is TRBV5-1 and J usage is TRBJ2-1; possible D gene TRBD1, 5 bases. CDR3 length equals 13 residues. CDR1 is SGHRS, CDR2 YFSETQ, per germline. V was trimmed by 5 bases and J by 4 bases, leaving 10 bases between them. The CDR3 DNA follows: TGCGCCAGCAGTCCGGACACTTACAATGAGCAGTTCTTC. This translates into CASSPDTYNEQFF.

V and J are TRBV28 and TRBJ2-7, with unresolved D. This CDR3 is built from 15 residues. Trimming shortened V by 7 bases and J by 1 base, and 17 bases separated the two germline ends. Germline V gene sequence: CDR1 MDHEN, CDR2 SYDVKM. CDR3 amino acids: CASTPQVGRSYEQYF. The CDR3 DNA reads TGTGCCAGCACTCCCCAGGTGGGTCGGTCCTACGAGCAGTACTTC. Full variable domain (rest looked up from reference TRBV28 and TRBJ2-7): DVKVTQSSRYLVKRTGEKVFLECVQDMDHENMFWYRQDPGLGLRLIYFSYDVKMKEKGDIPEGYSVSREKKERFSLILESASTNQTSMYLCASTPQVGRSYEQYFGPGTRLTVT.

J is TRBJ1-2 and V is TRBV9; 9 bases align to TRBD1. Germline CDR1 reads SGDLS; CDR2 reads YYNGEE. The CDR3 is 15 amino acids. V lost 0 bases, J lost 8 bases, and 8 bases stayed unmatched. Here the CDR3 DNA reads TGTGCCAGCAGCGTAGCCTGGACAGGGGAGTTCGGCTACACCTTC. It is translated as CASSVAWTGEFGYTF.

CDR3 sequence: CASSVFSEREAFF. The DNA of the CDR3 is TGTGCCAGCAGTGTTTTTTCGGAGCGTGAAGCTTTCTTT. The V gene is TRBV2, the J gene TRBJ1-1; D not resolved. Trimming took 4 bases from V and 7 from J, leaving 13 bases between them. The CDR3 extends over 13 amino acids. The germline V gene encodes CDR1 SNHLY and CDR2 FYNNEI.

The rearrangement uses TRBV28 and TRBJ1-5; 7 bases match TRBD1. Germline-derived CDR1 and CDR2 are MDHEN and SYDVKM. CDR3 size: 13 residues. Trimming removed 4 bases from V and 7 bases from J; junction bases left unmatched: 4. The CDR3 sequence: CASSYRGDQPQHF. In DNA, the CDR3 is TGTGCCAGCAGTTACAGGGGAGACCAGCCCCAGCATTTT.

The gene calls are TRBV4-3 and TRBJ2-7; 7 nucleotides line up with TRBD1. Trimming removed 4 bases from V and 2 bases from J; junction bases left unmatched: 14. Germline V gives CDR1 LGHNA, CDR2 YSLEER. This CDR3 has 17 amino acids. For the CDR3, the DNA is TGCGCCAGCAGCCCTGGAGATATACGGGACAGTCCCTACGAGCAGTACTTC. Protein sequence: CASSPGDIRDSPYEQYF.

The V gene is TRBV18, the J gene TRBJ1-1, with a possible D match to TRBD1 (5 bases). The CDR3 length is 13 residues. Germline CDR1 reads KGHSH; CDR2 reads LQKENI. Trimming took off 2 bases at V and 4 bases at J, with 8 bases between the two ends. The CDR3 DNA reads TGTGCCAGCTCACCATCCGGGGGCACTGAAGCTTTCTTT. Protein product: CASSPSGGTEAFF.

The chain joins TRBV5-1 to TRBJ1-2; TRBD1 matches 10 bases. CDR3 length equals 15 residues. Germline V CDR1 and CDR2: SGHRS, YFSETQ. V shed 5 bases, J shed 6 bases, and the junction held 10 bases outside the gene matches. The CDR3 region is CASRPSTGGVHGYTF. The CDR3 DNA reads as TGCGCCAGCAGACCCTCGACAGGGGGCGTCCATGGCTACACCTTC.

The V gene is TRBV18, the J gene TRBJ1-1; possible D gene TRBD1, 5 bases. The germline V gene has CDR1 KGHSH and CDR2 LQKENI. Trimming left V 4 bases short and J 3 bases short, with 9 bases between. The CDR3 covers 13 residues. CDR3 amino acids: CASSQGLDTEAFF. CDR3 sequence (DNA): TGTGCCAGCTCACAGGGGTTGGACACTGAAGCTTTCTTT.

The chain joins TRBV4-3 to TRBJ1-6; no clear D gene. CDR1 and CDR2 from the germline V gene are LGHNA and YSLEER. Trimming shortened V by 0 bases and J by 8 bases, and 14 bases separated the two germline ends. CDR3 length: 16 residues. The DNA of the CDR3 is TGCGCCAGCAGCCAAGATTACTGGCCACGGGATTCACCCCTCCACTTT. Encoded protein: CASSQDYWPRDSPLHF.

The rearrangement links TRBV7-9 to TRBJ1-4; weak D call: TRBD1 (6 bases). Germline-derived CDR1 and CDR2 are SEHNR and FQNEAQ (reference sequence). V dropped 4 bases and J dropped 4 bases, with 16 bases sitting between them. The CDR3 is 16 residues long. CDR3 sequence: CASSWTVLGINEKLFF. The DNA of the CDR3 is TGTGCCAGCAGCTGGACAGTATTAGGAATTAATGAAAAACTGTTTTTT. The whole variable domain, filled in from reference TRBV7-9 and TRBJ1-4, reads DTGVSQNPRHKITKRGQNVTFRCDPISEHNRLYWYRQTLGQGPEFLTYFQNEAQLEKSRLLSDRFSAERPKGSFSTLEIQRTEQGDSAMYLCASSWTVLGINEKLFFGSGTQLSVL.

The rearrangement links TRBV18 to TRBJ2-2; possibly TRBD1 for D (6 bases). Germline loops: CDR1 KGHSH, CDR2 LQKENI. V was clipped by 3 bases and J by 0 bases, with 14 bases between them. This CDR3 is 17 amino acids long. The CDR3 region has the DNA TGTGCCAGCTCACCCCGACAGGCGCCTACGAACACCGGGGAGCTGTTTTTT. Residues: CASSPRQAPTNTGELFF.

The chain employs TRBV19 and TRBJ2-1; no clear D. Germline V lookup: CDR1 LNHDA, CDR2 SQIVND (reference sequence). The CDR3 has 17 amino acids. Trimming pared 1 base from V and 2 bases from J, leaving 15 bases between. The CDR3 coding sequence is TGTGCCAGTAGTATAGTATCTTCGACTGAGCCCTACAATGAGCAGTTCTTC. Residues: CASSIVSSTEPYNEQFF.

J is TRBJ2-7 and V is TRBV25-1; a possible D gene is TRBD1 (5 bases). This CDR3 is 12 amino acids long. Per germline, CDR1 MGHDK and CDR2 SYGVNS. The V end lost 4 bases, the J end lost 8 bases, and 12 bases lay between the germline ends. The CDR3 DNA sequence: TGTGCCAGCAGTGCGTGGACACCCAAGCAGTACTTC. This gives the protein CASSAWTPKQYF.

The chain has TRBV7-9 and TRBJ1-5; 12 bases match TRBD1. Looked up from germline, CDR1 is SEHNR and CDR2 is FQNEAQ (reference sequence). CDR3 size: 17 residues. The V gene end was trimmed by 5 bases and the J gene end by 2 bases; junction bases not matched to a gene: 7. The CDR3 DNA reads TGTGCCAGCAGCCGGGACAGGGGGCAGGCTGGCAATCAGCCCCAGCATTTT. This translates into CASSRDRGQAGNQPQHF.

The CDR3 nucleotides are TGCGCCAGCAGCCAAGTTGAGGCGAGCAGCACAGATACGCAGTATTTT. Protein: CASSQVEASSTDTQYF. The V call is TRBV4-1, the J call TRBJ2-3; the D is unclear. The CDR3 spans 16 residues. V was trimmed by 1 base and J by 0 bases, leaving 11 bases between them. Per germline, CDR1 MGHRA and CDR2 YSYEKL.

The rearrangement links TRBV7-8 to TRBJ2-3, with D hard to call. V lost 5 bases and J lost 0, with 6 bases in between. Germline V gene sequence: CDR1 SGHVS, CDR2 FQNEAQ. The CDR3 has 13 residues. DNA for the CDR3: TGTGCCAGCAGCCGGTTGAGCACAGATACGCAGTATTTT. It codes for CASSRLSTDTQYF.

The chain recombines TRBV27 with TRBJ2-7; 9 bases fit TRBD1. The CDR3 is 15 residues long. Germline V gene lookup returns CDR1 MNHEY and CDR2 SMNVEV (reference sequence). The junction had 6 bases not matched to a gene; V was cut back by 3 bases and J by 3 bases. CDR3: CASSFRDREVYEQYF. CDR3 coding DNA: TGTGCCAGCAGTTTCCGGGACAGGGAAGTCTACGAGCAGTACTTC.

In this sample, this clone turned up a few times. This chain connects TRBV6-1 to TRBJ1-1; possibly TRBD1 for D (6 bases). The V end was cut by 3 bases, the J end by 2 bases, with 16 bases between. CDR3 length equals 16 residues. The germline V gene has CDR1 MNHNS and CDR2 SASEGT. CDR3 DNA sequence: TGTGCCAGCAGTGAGGGGACACCAGCAAGCAACACTGAAGCTTTCTTT. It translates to CASSEGTPASNTEAFF.

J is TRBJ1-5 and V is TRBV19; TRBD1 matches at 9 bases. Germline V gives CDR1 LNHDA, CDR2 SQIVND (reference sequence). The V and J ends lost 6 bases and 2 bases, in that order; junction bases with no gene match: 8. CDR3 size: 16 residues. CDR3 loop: CASRTRDRVGNQPQHF. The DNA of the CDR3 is TGTGCCAGTAGAACCCGGGACAGGGTAGGCAATCAGCCCCAGCATTTT.

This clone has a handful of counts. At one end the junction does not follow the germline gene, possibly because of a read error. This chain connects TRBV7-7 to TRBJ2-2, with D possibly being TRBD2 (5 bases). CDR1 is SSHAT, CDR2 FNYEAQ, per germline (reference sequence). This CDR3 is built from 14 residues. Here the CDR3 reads CASSLGLNTGELFF. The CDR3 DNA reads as TGTGCTAGCAGCTTAGGACTGAACACCGGGGAGCTGTTTTTT.

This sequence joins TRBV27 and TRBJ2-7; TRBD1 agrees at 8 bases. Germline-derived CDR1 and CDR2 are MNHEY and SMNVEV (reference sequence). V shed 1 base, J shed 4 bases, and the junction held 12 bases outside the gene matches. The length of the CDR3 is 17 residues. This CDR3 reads CASSLLNARTGRYEQYF. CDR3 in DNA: TGTGCCAGCAGTTTATTGAACGCTCGGACAGGGCGGTACGAGCAGTACTTC.